The clone carrying this T cell receptor beta chain was found a few times. Different DNA sequences within this sample yield the same CDR3. The source of the sample is a study of blood T cell repertoires in COVID-19. Study as a whole: Acute and convalescent COVID-19 samples came from the United States, Italy and Spain. T cells, B-cell-depleted T cells, or PBMCs supplied cDNA or gDNA.

Original data processing: Nucleated cell number was recorded as an estimate derived from reference gene primer amplification. Produced via immunoSEQ multiplex PCR; TCRdb's table is partial and in-frame only. That table is the source of V, J and clone size, and D and trimming were worked out from the DNA. The sample contains around 150,000 clones, 60% to 85% of which appear only once. Trimming removed 5 bases from V and 5 bases from J; junction bases left unmatched: 3. This CDR3 region has 13 residues. This receptor was identified in a man aged 45 to 65 with acute or convalescent COVID-19. The chain couples TRBV12-3 or TRBV12-4 to TRBJ1-5; 7 bases line up with TRBD1. Sequences were obtained from peripheral blood. The DNA of the CDR3 is TGTGCCAGCAGTCGACAGGGTGATCAGCCCCAGCATTTT. Translated: CASSRQGDQPQHF.